The source of this T cell receptor beta chain is a study of blood T cell repertoires in COVID-19 (dated by TCRdb to 2020 to 2021). Study-level background: Collaborator samples came from the United States, Italy and Spain and covered acute and convalescent phases of COVID-19. The prospective study material was composed of cDNA or gDNA derived from T cells, B-cell-depleted T cells, or PBMCs. The dataset comprised deeply sampled blood TCRbeta repertoires from subjects exposed to, actively infected with, or recovered from COVID-19. The repertoires were released in a freely available public database intended as a resource for research on the immune response to SARS-CoV-2. Samples were obtained from the ongoing ImmuneRACE study (first 160 participants) and from 1,254 subjects provided by 6 global collaborators. A de-identified subject ID, COVID-19 status, age in years and sex were almost always included in the sample metadata. HLA class I and class II types, where available, came from metadata supplied by the sample provider rather than from assay-based typing.

The immunoSEQ Assay, a bias-controlled multiplex PCR, was used to amplify TCRbeta CDR3 regions from genomic DNA. Turning to the authors' computational methods: Within the assay, amplification of reference gene primers was used to estimate how many nucleated cells each sample contained. To quantify the absolute abundance of each unique TCRbeta CDR3 rearrangement, sequence reads were collapsed and filtered. For each sample, productive Simpson clonality was calculated as the square root of Simpson's diversity index over productive rearrangements. In its TCRdb copy, this immuneACCESS table keeps in-frame sequences only and misses some clones. Where compared with another copy, unresolved V genes explain less than half of these, and the others have no known cause. V and J calls and clone size are those listed in that table; D and trimming were worked out from the DNA. This sample is represented by around 170,000 clones; approximately 88% of them were singletons. The ten largest clonotypes hold 3.5% to 5% of the sample.

For this clone: Which antigen it targets is not known. Per-base qualities were not stored, and no clone one base away is much larger.

The trim is 3 bases for V and 5 bases for J, with a gap of 17 bases between the germline ends. The germline V gene sets CDR1 to SGHVS and CDR2 to FNYEAQ. Its CDR3 holds 17 amino acids, cysteine through phenylalanine. The entry retains the CDR3 DNA only, 51 bases that are in frame from base 1. The collaborating institutions used their own protocols to collect whole blood in K2EDTA tubes. For TCRbeta analysis, collaborator samples were shipped as frozen whole blood, as isolated PBMCs, or as DNA extracted from either sample type. Paper-wide results and their limitations: The amount of clinical and demographic metadata varied by source and participant and was provided uncurated.

This receptor chain uses TRBV7-6 and TRBJ1-6; a tentative D call is TRBD1 (5 bases match). The sequence came from a woman aged 25 to 39 with acute or convalescent COVID-19. The specimen was peripheral blood. The bases read TGTGCCAGCAGCTTCCCACGTCGGGGGGAGAATAATTCACCCCTCCACTTT. Translation gives CASSFPRRGENNSPLHF.